This is a list of T cell receptor beta chains from one sample in a study of PD-1 blockade in classical Hodgkin lymphoma. TCRdb keeps only in-frame clones here, not all; method: immunoSEQ multiplex PCR. The data contain more than 90,000 clones, roughly 76% of them seen just once; the ten biggest clones take up roughly 15%. The material sequenced was peripheral blood mononuclear cells (PBMCs), taken before the second cycle of nivolumab. The receptors were gathered from a human donor with classical Hodgkin lymphoma. Each CDR3 is given with its conserved first and last residue. Each record gives: D gene, V gene, J gene, clone size, CDR3 protein, CDR3 DNA. The D gene is left open where the match is weak. Some rows have no size entry. The others give once, few or many, or a class for an expanded clone.

d_call: TRBD2; v_call: TRBV9; j_call: TRBJ2-1; clone_size: once; cdr3_aa: CASSVGTSGYNEQFF; cdr3_nt: TGTGCCAGCAGCGTCGGGACTAGCGGATACAATGAGCAGTTCTTC
d_call: TRBD2; v_call: TRBV2; j_call: TRBJ2-2; clone_size: NA; cdr3_aa: CASSGLAAMTGELFF; cdr3_nt: TGTGCCAGCAGTGGACTAGCGGCTATGACCGGGGAGCTGTTTTTT
d_call: NA; v_call: TRBV27; j_call: TRBJ2-2; clone_size: once; cdr3_aa: CASSLGWHPGAGELFF; cdr3_nt: TGTGCCAGCAGTTTGGGGTGGCACCCTGGGGCCGGGGAGCTGTTTTTT
d_call: NA; v_call: TRBV4-1; j_call: TRBJ2-2; clone_size: NA; cdr3_aa: CASSPPQRTGELFF; cdr3_nt: TGCGCCAGCAGCCCGCCCCAGCGCACCGGGGAGCTGTTTTTT
d_call: TRBD1; v_call: TRBV11-3; j_call: TRBJ1-2; clone_size: NA; cdr3_aa: CASSLRTGYGYTF; cdr3_nt: TGTGCCAGCAGCTTGCGGACAGGCTATGGCTACACCTTC
d_call: TRBD1; v_call: TRBV5-1; j_call: TRBJ1-1; clone_size: NA; cdr3_aa: CASSLGVSAGGYSTEAFF; cdr3_nt: TGCGCCAGCAGCTTAGGGGTGTCGGCAGGGGGCTATAGCACTGAAGCTTTCTTT
d_call: NA; v_call: TRBV2; j_call: TRBJ2-6; clone_size: NA; cdr3_aa: CASSNEAGANVLTF; cdr3_nt: TGTGCCAGCAGTAACGAGGCTGGGGCCAACGTCCTGACTTTC
d_call: NA; v_call: TRBV2; j_call: TRBJ1-5; clone_size: NA; cdr3_aa: CASSGFWASNQPQHF; cdr3_nt: TGTGCCAGCAGTGGCTTCTGGGCTAGCAATCAGCCCCAGCATTTT
d_call: TRBD2; v_call: TRBV30; j_call: TRBJ2-3; clone_size: NA; cdr3_aa: CAWSSGTSGSTDTQYF; cdr3_nt: TGTGCCTGGAGTAGCGGGACTAGCGGCAGCACAGATACGCAGTATTTT
d_call: NA; v_call: TRBV9; j_call: TRBJ2-7; clone_size: once; cdr3_aa: CASSRRGLDEQYF; cdr3_nt: TGTGCCAGCAGTCGTCGGGGGTTGGACGAGCAGTACTTC
d_call: NA; v_call: TRBV28; j_call: TRBJ2-7; clone_size: NA; cdr3_aa: CASTGTSYEQYF; cdr3_nt: TGTGCCAGCACAGGGACATCCTACGAGCAGTACTTC
d_call: NA; v_call: TRBV28; j_call: TRBJ1-6; clone_size: once; cdr3_aa: CASVRDNSRSPLHF; cdr3_nt: TGTGCCAGTGTCCGGGACAACTCACGTTCACCCCTCCACTTT
d_call: NA; v_call: TRBV27; j_call: TRBJ1-5; clone_size: NA; cdr3_aa: CASRSGNQPQHF; cdr3_nt: TGTGCCAGCAGGTCAGGGAACCAGCCCCAGCATTTT
d_call: NA; v_call: TRBV2; j_call: TRBJ1-2; clone_size: few; cdr3_aa: CASTRQARYGYTF; cdr3_nt: TGTGCCAGCACCAGACAGGCGAGGTATGGCTACACCTTC